This T cell receptor beta chain was sequenced for a study of spatial heterogeneity in lung cancer. In the study overall: More than 70 TRACERx patients with early, untreated non-small cell lung cancer donated samples. Sequencing covered available follow-up PBMC samples collected a median of roughly 2 years after resection. Fewer alpha-chain than beta-chain sequences were consistently detected.

This clonotype was detected ten times or more. Time point reported: blood at routine non-recurrence follow-up after resection. Without sorting, whole RNA was sequenced from tumor, nontumor lung or frozen PBMC. Germline V lookup: CDR1 MNHNS, CDR2 SASEGT. This CDR3 comprises 15 residues. V lost 1 base and J lost 0, with 7 bases in between. TCR cDNA molecules each had a unique molecular identifier. TCRdb processed the 5' RACE reads anew with MiXCR; each CDR3 protein has one entry. The sample contains around 120,000 distinct CDR3 sequences, about 12% of which appear only once. This TCR was recovered from a male donor with early-stage non-small cell lung cancer. Sequencing used PBMCs, obtained at follow-up. V usage is TRBV6-1 and J usage is TRBJ1-5; D is unclear. The CDR3 DNA is TGTGCCAGCAGTGAAGTCGGCGGTAGCAATCAGCCCCAGCATTTT. Translation gives CASSEVGGSNQPQHF.